The 9 T cell receptor beta chains below were found in one sample sequenced in a study of lymphopenia after photon versus proton radiotherapy. Libraries were prepared by immunoSEQ multiplex PCR; TCRdb keeps only in-frame clonotypes and omits some of them. The table records under 20,000 clones, 80% to 95% of them present only once. Sample: peripheral blood, taken from a patient treated with photon-based radiotherapy. These receptors came from a man in his 60s with pancreatic cancer.

This chain joins TRBV19 and TRBJ2-7; 12 nucleotides line up with TRBD2. This CDR3 contains 15 residues. The V gene end was trimmed by 2 bases and the J gene end by 3 bases; junction bases not matched to a gene: 2. From germline, CDR1 is LNHDA and CDR2 SQIVND (reference sequence). The CDR3 DNA reads TGTGCCAGTAGTATAACTAGCGGGGGGAACTACGAGCAGTACTTC. This gives the protein CASSITSGGNYEQYF. The full variable domain, completed using reference TRBV19 and TRBJ2-7, is DGGITQSPKYLFRKEGQNVTLSCEQNLNHDAMYWYRQDPGQGLRLIYYSQIVNDFQKGDIAEGYSVSREKKESFPLTVTSAQKNPTAFYLCASSITSGGNYEQYFGPGTRLTVT.

V and J are TRBV18 and TRBJ1-5; D perhaps matches TRBD1 (5 bases). Germline V gene sequence: CDR1 KGHSH, CDR2 LQKENI. The ends were cut back, 1 base at V and 5 bases at J, with 12 bases in the middle. This CDR3 region has 15 residues. CDR3 region: CASSPQSGPHQPQHF. In DNA, the CDR3 is TGTGCCAGCTCACCACAATCAGGGCCGCATCAGCCCCAGCATTTT.

This chain joins TRBV2 and TRBJ2-7; D is undetermined. This CDR3 region has 13 residues. Germline values: CDR1 SNHLY, CDR2 FYNNEI. The V end was cut by 5 bases, the J end by 2 bases, with 10 bases between. The CDR3 coding sequence is TGTGCCAGCAGTTCGGGTAAGCCCTACGAGCAGTACTTC. Its translation: CASSSGKPYEQYF.

The chain couples TRBV6-1 to TRBJ2-7; D is tentatively TRBD1 or TRBD2 (5 bases each). The CDR3 totals 15 residues. Trimming removed 2 bases from V and 9 bases from J, with 20 bases in between. Per germline, CDR1 MNHNS and CDR2 SASEGT. CDR3 sequence: CASSELDIASRGQYF. The CDR3 DNA is TGTGCCAGCAGTGAACTGGACATCGCTAGCCGCGGGCAGTACTTC.

This clone has only one observation. The chain recombines TRBV6-5 with TRBJ1-1; D is unclear. The CDR3 runs 15 residues. Germline loops: CDR1 MNHEY, CDR2 SVGAGI. Trimming cost V 7 bases and J 1 base, with 16 bases left between them. CDR3 DNA: TGTGCCAGCAACCGCCCGTCGGGAAAGAACACTGAAGCTTTCTTT. This codes for CASNRPSGKNTEAFF.

Concerning this clone: The DNA is left out, because the CDR3 cannot be placed on it with certainty; the CDR3 is given as TCRdb lists it. The chain uses TRBV7-5 and TRBJ2-5; the DNA was not used to check the table's D call, TRBD2. TRBV7-5 is assigned pseudogene status. Termini included, the CDR3 measures 20 amino acids. The CDR3 here is CARSLVVWAGGSPAVETQYF.

The V and J genes are TRBV14 and TRBJ1-1, with 10 bases aligning to TRBD1. Germline V lookup: CDR1 SGHDN, CDR2 FVKESK. This CDR3 is 14 amino acids long. After removal of 3 bases from V and 8 bases from J, the junction contained 6 bases not matched to a gene. The CDR3 nucleotides are TGTGCCAGCAGCCATTTTGGACAGGGGGTGGAAGCTTTCTTT. Translation: CASSHFGQGVEAFF.

The genes are TRBV18 and TRBJ1-1, with 7 bases identical to TRBD1. The germline gives CDR1 KGHSH, CDR2 LQKENI. The CDR3 runs to 14 residues. With V trimmed by 11 bases and J by 1 base, 10 bases remained unmatched. The CDR3 bases are TGTGCCGGAAAAGACAACAGGGGGAACACTGAAGCTTTCTTT. Residues: CAGKDNRGNTEAFF.

This chain connects TRBV7-4 to TRBJ1-1; D unresolved. V lost 2 bases to trimming and J lost 1 base, with 8 bases between them. CDR3 length: 14 amino acids. Germline assignment: CDR1 SGHVT and CDR2 SQSDAQ. CDR3 protein: CASSLKVSNTEAFF. Here the CDR3 DNA reads TGTGCCAGCAGCTTAAAAGTTTCGAACACTGAAGCTTTCTTT. Supplemented by reference TRBV7-4 and TRBJ1-1, the full variable domain reads GAGVSQSPRYKVAKRGRDVALRCDSISGHVTLYWYRQTLGQGSEVLTYSQSDAQRDKSGRPSGRFSAERPERSVSTLKIQRTEQGDSAVYLCASSLKVSNTEAFFGQGTRLTVV.